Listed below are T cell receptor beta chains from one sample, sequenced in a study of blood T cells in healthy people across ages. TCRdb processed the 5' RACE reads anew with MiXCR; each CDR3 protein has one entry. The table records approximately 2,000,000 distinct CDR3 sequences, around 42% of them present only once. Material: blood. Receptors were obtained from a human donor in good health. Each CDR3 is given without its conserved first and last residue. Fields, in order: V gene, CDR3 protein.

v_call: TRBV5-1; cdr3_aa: ASSYDTGTGGSDTQY
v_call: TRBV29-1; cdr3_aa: SVELDAGSTDYEQF
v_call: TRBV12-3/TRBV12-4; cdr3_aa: ASSSGTSDGYT
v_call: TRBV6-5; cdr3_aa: ASSYSAIRLGAEAF
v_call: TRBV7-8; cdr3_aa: ASSLGSGGGSYEQY
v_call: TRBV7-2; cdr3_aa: ASSLNRGPGNTIY
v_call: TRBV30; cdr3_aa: AWSKRGLFDEQF
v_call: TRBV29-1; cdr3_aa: SVGGLARTPIAVNEQF
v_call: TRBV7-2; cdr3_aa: ASSRVGTDQETQY
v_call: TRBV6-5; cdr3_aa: ASSYSYQRGVKNEQY
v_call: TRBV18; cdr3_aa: ASSPQGQGSQPQH
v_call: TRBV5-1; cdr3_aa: ASSPPTSAGHEQF
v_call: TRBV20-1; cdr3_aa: SARGGQGLLNT
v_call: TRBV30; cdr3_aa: AWSATGTDLPGSSYNSPLH
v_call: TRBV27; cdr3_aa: ASSLWGQSQETQY
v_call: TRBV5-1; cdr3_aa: ASSLSSGTGYGYT
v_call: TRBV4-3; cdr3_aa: ASSQAPRGDNEQF
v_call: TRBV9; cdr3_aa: ASSEGDRDEDQPQH
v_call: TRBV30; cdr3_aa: AFSRDYNSPLH
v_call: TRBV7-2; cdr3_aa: ASSSIAETQF
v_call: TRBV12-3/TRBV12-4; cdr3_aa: ASSFATPKITNSGDYAYEQY
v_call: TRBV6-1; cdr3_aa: ACSELAGTEAGYT
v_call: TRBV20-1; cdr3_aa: SAPDRGREAF
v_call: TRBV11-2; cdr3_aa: ASSFGSGGAKEQY
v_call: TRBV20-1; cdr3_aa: SALRPGQTNQPQH
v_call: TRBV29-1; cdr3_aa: SVTPWGTQLSSYEQY
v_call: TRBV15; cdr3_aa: ATSRDLTRNQPQH
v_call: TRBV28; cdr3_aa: ASRFPAGNIQY
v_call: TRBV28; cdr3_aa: ASTPGLEGLQETQY
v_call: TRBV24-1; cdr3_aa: ATQGLSGNEQF
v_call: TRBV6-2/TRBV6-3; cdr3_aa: ASSYGFPRSRDIQY
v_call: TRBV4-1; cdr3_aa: ASSQVPDSNQPQH
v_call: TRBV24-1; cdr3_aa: ATSDPRKRPPHLNTQY
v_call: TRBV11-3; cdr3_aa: ASSASGGRETQY
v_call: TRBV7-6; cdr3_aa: ASSIIQTENTEAF
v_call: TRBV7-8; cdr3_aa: ASSLSPRASNYGYT
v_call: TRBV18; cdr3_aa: ASSRGGSDNEQF
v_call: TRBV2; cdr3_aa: ASNDAYEQY
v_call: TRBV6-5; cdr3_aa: ASSYSGTGVGNTQY
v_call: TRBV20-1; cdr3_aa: MSQGTGGPYEQY
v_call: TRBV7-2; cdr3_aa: ASSLSGTSYNEQF
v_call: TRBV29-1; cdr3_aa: STAQRLAKNIQY
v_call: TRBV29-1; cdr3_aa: SVGSGTGRGELF
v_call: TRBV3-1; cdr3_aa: ASSQREGPNIQY
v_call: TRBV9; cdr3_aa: ASSLLGEDVYEQY
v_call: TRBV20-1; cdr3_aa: SARDGTGVGETQY
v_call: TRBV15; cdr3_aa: ATSRTLTGRGGGGYT
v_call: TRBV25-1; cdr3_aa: ASSGGSYSYNEQF
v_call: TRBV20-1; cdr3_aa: SARGGAAGSNEKLF
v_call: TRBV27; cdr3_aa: ASSVQGPYQPQH
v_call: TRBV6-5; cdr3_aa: ASSSTPGRGSTYEQY
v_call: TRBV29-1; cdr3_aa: SVAVWDPAYEQY
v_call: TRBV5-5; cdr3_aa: ASRTDATNEKLF
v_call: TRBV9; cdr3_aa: ASSVAMRRANTQY